The rows below give T cell receptor beta chains drawn from one sample of a study of blood T cell repertoires in COVID-19. Clones were sequenced by immunoSEQ multiplex PCR, and TCRdb holds only the in-frame ones, with some missing. The sample has about 230,000 clones, 70% to 85% seen once. The sample comprised peripheral blood. Every receptor here comes from a woman in her 40s who had recovered from COVID-19. CDR3s include the opening cysteine and the closing phenylalanine or tryptophan. D genes are given only for firm matches. Some rows mark clone size as missing; the rest say once, few, many or name a class of expanded clone.

J gene | D gene | clone size | V gene | CDR3 DNA | CDR3 protein
TRBJ2-1 | NA | NA | TRBV5-5 | TGTGCCAGCAGCTTGGTACAGTTCAATGAGCAGTTCTTC | CASSLVQFNEQFF
TRBJ2-5 | NA | NA | TRBV30 | TGTGCCTGGACATTGGGGAGGTACCGGGAGACCCAGTACTTC | CAWTLGRYRETQYF
TRBJ1-4 | NA | NA | TRBV28 | TGTGCCAGCAGTGCTGCGACAGCACGTAATGAAAAACTGTTTTTT | CASSAATARNEKLFF
TRBJ2-1 | NA | NA | TRBV6-5 | TGTGCCAGCAGTTACGCAGGGGTGGGCACGGATGAGCAGTTCTTC | CASSYAGVGTDEQFF
TRBJ2-1 | TRBD2 | once | TRBV11-3 | TGTGCCAGCAGCTCAGCGGGGGCCTACAATGAGCAGTTCTTC | CASSSAGAYNEQFF
TRBJ1-2 | NA | NA | TRBV11-2 | TGTGCCAGCAGCCTCTTGTCAGGGGCGAACTATGGCTACACCTTC | CASSLLSGANYGYTF
TRBJ1-4 | NA | NA | TRBV25-1 | TGTGCCAGCAGCCTATCGGGGGGTGAAAAACTGTTTTTT | CASSLSGGEKLFF
TRBJ2-5 | TRBD2 | NA | TRBV6-6 | TGTGCCAGCAGTGTTGGGCTGGCGGGGGGGCGTGAGACCCAGTACTTC | CASSVGLAGGRETQYF
TRBJ2-1 | TRBD2 | NA | TRBV19 | TGTGCCAGTAGGCGGGGGGCGGAAAATGAGCAGTTCTTC | CASRRGAENEQFF
TRBJ1-5 | NA | once | TRBV11-2 | TGTGCCAGCAGCTCACTCCGGGGGAGTCAGCCCCAGCATTTT | CASSSLRGSQPQHF
TRBJ1-3 | TRBD1 | NA | TRBV9 | TGTGCCAGCAGCGTAGGGCGGACAGGGGGAAACACCATATATTTT | CASSVGRTGGNTIYF
TRBJ2-4 | TRBD1 | NA | TRBV18 | TGTGCCAGCTCACTGGACCAGGACAGGATTCAGTACTTC | CASSLDQDRIQYF
TRBJ1-1 | NA | NA | TRBV21-1 | TGTGCCAGCACCCCAGACCAAGGGGAGGACACTGAAGCTTTCTTT | CASTPDQGEDTEAFF
TRBJ2-7 | TRBD1 | NA | TRBV4-3 | TGCGCCAGCAGCCAAGTTGGACAGGACCTTACCTACGAGCAGTACTTC | CASSQVGQDLTYEQYF
TRBJ2-7 | TRBD1 | once | TRBV5-5 | TGTGCCAGCAGCTTTCCCTCCGGGACAGGGATCTCCTACGAGCAGTACTTC | CASSFPSGTGISYEQYF
TRBJ2-7 | NA | NA | TRBV5-1 | TGCGCCAGCAGCTTGGACAGATGGAACGAGCAGTACTTC | CASSLDRWNEQYF
TRBJ1-5 | TRBD1 | few | TRBV28 | TGTGCCAGCAGTGAAATGGGACAGGGGGACCAGCCCCAGCATTTT | CASSEMGQGDQPQHF
TRBJ1-2 | TRBD1 | NA | TRBV19 | TGTGCCAGTAGTATAGATGCCCGGACAGGGTATGGATATGGCTACACCTTC | CASSIDARTGYGYGYTF
TRBJ2-6 | NA | NA | TRBV3-1/TRBV3-2 | TGTGCCTCGGGACAACCCTCTGGGGCCAACGTCCTGACTTTC | CASGQPSGANVLTF
TRBJ2-3 | NA | NA | TRBV5-4 | TGTGCCAGCAGCCCTGGGGGGACTCCCACAGATACGCAGTATTTT | CASSPGGTPTDTQYF
TRBJ2-3 | TRBD2 | NA | TRBV15 | TGTGCCACCCGTCGGGGAGTGGGACTAGGGACAGATACGCAGTATTTT | CATRRGVGLGTDTQYF
TRBJ1-6 | TRBD1 | NA | TRBV7-2 | TGTGCCAGCAGCCCAGGACAGGCAATTTCACCCCTCCACTTT | CASSPGQAISPLHF
TRBJ2-1 | TRBD2 | NA | TRBV7-2 | TGTGCCAGCAGCTCGAACCCGGGGGGGCATTCCTACAATGAGCAGTTCTTC | CASSSNPGGHSYNEQFF
TRBJ1-1 | NA | NA | TRBV25-1 | TGTGCCAGCAGTGTAGGGGGGGCTCTGTTGGAAGCTTTCTTT | CASSVGGALLEAFF
TRBJ1-1 | NA | NA | TRBV6-2/TRBV6-3 | TGTGCCAGCAGTTACTCGGGGGGCTTCGGGACTACGTCCACTGAAGCTTTCTTT | CASSYSGGFGTTSTEAFF